Below are 28 T cell receptor beta chains sequenced from a single sample in a study of T cells after yellow fever vaccination. Via MiXCR, TCRdb re-called the 5' RACE reads, giving one row per CDR3 protein. Of hundreds of thousands of distinct CDR3 sequences in the sample, 15% to 20% were seen once. The specimen was PBMCs, collected 15 days after the yellow fever booster vaccination. Receptor source: a man aged 25-40 years who received the YFV17D yellow fever vaccine.

This clonotype was detected only a few times. This sequence joins TRBV20-1 and TRBJ2-2; tentatively, D is TRBD1 or TRBD2 (6 bases each). The CDR3 length is 14 residues. Between the trimmed V and J ends, which lost 6 bases and 5 bases, there was a span of 16 bases. Germline lookup yields CDR1 DFQATT and CDR2 SNEGSKA (reference sequence). CDR3 DNA: TGCAGTGCGAGGAGGGCAGGGGTGACCGGGGAGCTGTTTTTT. The encoded protein is CSARRAGVTGELFF.

This clonotype was found once. The rearrangement joins TRBV29-1 to TRBJ2-1; D not resolved. The CDR3 extends over 11 amino acids. Germline assignment: CDR1 SQVTM and CDR2 ANQGSEA. Trimming stripped 4 bases from V and 5 bases from J, with 6 bases between. Here the CDR3 reads CSVGRDNEQFF. The DNA for the CDR3 is TGCAGCGTTGGCCGGGACAATGAGCAGTTCTTC.

This chain connects TRBV29-1 to TRBJ2-5; D is unresolved. The V and J ends lost 6 bases and 7 bases respectively, with 12 bases between them. CDR1 and CDR2 (germline): SQVTM, ANQGSEA. This CDR3 has 11 residues. The CDR3 is CSVEHPGTQYF. The CDR3 DNA follows: TGCAGCGTCGAACACCCGGGGACCCAGTACTTC.

The chain joins TRBV6-2 or TRBV6-3 to TRBJ2-1; D is uncertain. The ends were cut back, 6 bases at V and 7 bases at J, with 10 bases in the middle. The CDR3 loop spans 12 amino acids. CDR1 and CDR2 from the germline V gene are MNHEY and SVGEGT. The CDR3 protein is CASSPTPNEQFF. CDR3 sequence (DNA): TGTGCCAGCAGCCCGACCCCAAATGAGCAGTTCTTC.

There are a few counts of this clonotype. The chain joins TRBV28 to TRBJ2-7, with a possible D match to TRBD1 (6 bases). V was trimmed by 5 bases and J by 2 bases, leaving 16 bases between them. The CDR3 has 15 residues. Germline V gene data show CDR1 as MDHEN and CDR2 as SYDVKM. The CDR3 region has the DNA TGTGCCAGCAGTCCGTATATGGCAGGGGCCTACGAGCAGTACTTC. It translates to CASSPYMAGAYEQYF. The whole variable domain, remainder taken from reference TRBV28 and TRBJ2-7, is DVKVTQSSRYLVKRTGEKVFLECVQDMDHENMFWYRQDPGLGLRLIYFSYDVKMKEKGDIPEGYSVSREKKERFSLILESASTNQTSMYLCASSPYMAGAYEQYFGPGTRLTVT.

The rearrangement joins TRBV6-1 to TRBJ1-6; 7 bases line up with TRBD1. The junction had 12 bases not matched to a gene; V was cut back by 6 bases and J by 10 bases. The CDR3 is 15 residues long. Germline lookup yields CDR1 MNHNS and CDR2 SASEGT. The CDR3 protein is CASRGLGGGQSPLHF. DNA for the CDR3: TGTGCCAGCAGAGGACTAGGAGGGGGACAGTCACCCCTCCACTTT.

This clonotype was observed a few times. J is TRBJ1-1 and V is TRBV6-2 or TRBV6-3; D gene ambiguous. Trimming left V 2 bases short and J 1 base short, with 8 bases between. This CDR3 contains 14 residues. In germline, CDR1 is MNHEY, CDR2 SVGEGT. The CDR3 coding sequence is TGTGCCAGCAGTTACGATCGTAAGAACACTGAAGCTTTCTTT. Translation: CASSYDRKNTEAFF.

Only a few counts were recorded for this clonotype. This chain joins TRBV7-9 and TRBJ2-1; 7 positions agree with TRBD1. V was clipped by 5 bases and J by 6 bases; unmatched bases: 13. CDR3 length equals 16 residues. Germline V gene lookup returns CDR1 SEHNR and CDR2 FQNEAQ (reference sequence). The CDR3 protein is CASSGHRDSNFNEQFF. CDR3 DNA sequence: TGTGCCAGCAGCGGACACCGGGACAGCAATTTCAATGAGCAGTTCTTC.

V is TRBV6-1 and J is TRBJ2-1; D assignment may be TRBD1 or TRBD2 (5 bases each). The CDR3 loop spans 17 amino acids. V shed 6 bases and J shed 1 base, with 19 bases lying between them. Germline CDR1 reads MNHNS; CDR2 reads SASEGT. The CDR3 sequence: CASSPHWGGGSYNEQFF. The DNA of the CDR3 is TGTGCCAGCAGCCCCCATTGGGGCGGAGGTTCCTACAATGAGCAGTTCTTC.

This chain uses TRBV5-1 with TRBJ2-5, with a weak D call TRBD1 (6 bases). V gave up 5 bases and J gave up 5 bases, with 16 bases separating them. This CDR3 is 14 amino acids long. Germline assignment: CDR1 SGHRS and CDR2 YFSETQ. The CDR3 DNA sequence: TGCGCCAGCAGTTCCGGGACACAAAGGGAGACCCAGTACTTC. This sequence encodes CASSSGTQRETQYF.

This clonotype was seen a handful of times. The V call is TRBV19, the J call TRBJ2-5; TRBD2 matches 7 bases. V lost 3 bases to trimming and J lost 9 bases; unmatched junction nucleotides: 13. CDR3 length: 15 residues. From germline, CDR1 is LNHDA and CDR2 SQIVND (reference sequence). CDR3 DNA: TGTGCCAGTAGTATCGCGGGAGAAAGCAACTCCCCCCAGTACTTC. Residues: CASSIAGESNSPQYF. The full variable domain, with the rest looked up from reference TRBV19 and TRBJ2-5, is DGGITQSPKYLFRKEGQNVTLSCEQNLNHDAMYWYRQDPGQGLRLIYYSQIVNDFQKGDIAEGYSVSREKKESFPLTVTSAQKNPTAFYLCASSIAGESNSPQYFGPGTRLLVL.

Comments on this clonotype: One junction end disagrees with the germline gene, perhaps due to a read error. The genes are TRBV3-1 and TRBJ2-7; D might be TRBD2 (5 bases). The length of the CDR3 is 13 residues. CDR1 is LGHDT, CDR2 YNNKEL, per germline (reference sequence). This CDR3 reads CASSQLAGWEPYF. The CDR3 nucleotides are TGTGCCAGCAGCCAACTCGCAGGATGGGAGCCGTACTTC.

The chain couples TRBV7-9 to TRBJ2-1; D remains ambiguous. This CDR3 has 15 amino acids. Trimming stripped 1 base from V and 1 base from J, with 8 bases between. Germline-derived CDR1 and CDR2 are SEHNR and FQNEAQ (reference sequence). In nucleotides, the CDR3 is TGTGCCAGCAGCTTAGACCGGTTTTCCTACAATGAGCAGTTCTTC. As protein: CASSLDRFSYNEQFF.

This clonotype has ten or more counts. The J gene is TRBJ2-3, the V gene TRBV6-5; D may correspond to TRBD1 or TRBD2 (6 bases each). The length of the CDR3 is 14 residues. CDR1 MNHEY and CDR2 SVGAGI come from the germline V gene. The ends were cut back, 4 bases at V and 5 bases at J, with 13 bases in the middle. The CDR3 DNA sequence: TGTGCCAGCAGTTTAGGGGGGCCTGGAGATACGCAGTATTTT. Translated: CASSLGGPGDTQYF.

The chain combines TRBV5-4 with TRBJ2-1; 14 bases agree with TRBD2. There are 15 residues in the CDR3. Germline loops: CDR1 SGHNT, CDR2 YYREEE (reference sequence). V was pared by 7 bases and J by 8 bases, with 8 bases of the junction left unmatched. CDR3 protein: CASGRLAGGEDEQFF. CDR3 sequence (DNA): TGTGCCAGCGGCAGACTAGCGGGAGGGGAAGATGAGCAGTTCTTC.

This clonotype appeared many times. The chain is built from TRBV6-1 and TRBJ1-1; 7 bases fit TRBD1. From germline, CDR1 is MNHNS and CDR2 SASEGT. The CDR3 loop spans 13 amino acids. Trimming took 6 bases from V and 11 from J; bases not matched to a gene: 12. CDR3 nucleotides: TGTGCCAGCAGAGCACAGGGGTGGGGTAAGGCTTTCTTT. Amino acids: CASRAQGWGKAFF.

The chain uses TRBV7-8 and TRBJ1-4, with D uncertain. V lost 2 bases and J lost 5, with 12 bases in between. The CDR3 sequence is 15 residues long. CDR1 is SGHVS, CDR2 FQNEAQ, per germline. The CDR3 region is CASSLLAKRNEKLFF. The CDR3 DNA sequence: TGTGCCAGCAGCTTATTGGCGAAAAGAAATGAAAAACTGTTTTTT.

The chain carries TRBV4-2 and TRBJ1-1; unclear D gene. Germline V gene data show CDR1 as LGHNA and CDR2 as YNFKEQ. This CDR3 has 15 amino acids. With 1 base removed from V and 1 base from J, the gap between germline ends came to 10 bases. The CDR3 protein is CASSQVWAGNTEAFF. CDR3 DNA sequence: TGTGCCAGCAGCCAAGTCTGGGCAGGGAACACTGAAGCTTTCTTT.

This clonotype was seen a handful of times. J is TRBJ2-1 and V is TRBV20-1, with TRBD2 matching over 8 bases. Trimming removed 1 base from V and 0 bases from J; junction bases left unmatched: 2. In germline, CDR1 is DFQATT, CDR2 SNEGSKA (reference sequence). The CDR3 has 15 residues. The CDR3 loop reads CSARAREASYNEQFF. The DNA of the CDR3 is TGCAGTGCTAGAGCGCGGGAGGCCTCCTACAATGAGCAGTTCTTC.

The chain carries TRBV6-5 and TRBJ2-2; D may be TRBD2 (5 bases). Looked up from germline, CDR1 is MNHEY and CDR2 is SVGAGI. V lost 2 bases, J lost 10 bases, and 14 bases lay in between. The CDR3 is made up of 14 amino acids. The CDR3 region is CASSYPGGYLELFF. In nucleotides, the CDR3 is TGTGCCAGCAGTTACCCCGGCGGGTACCTGGAGCTGTTTTTT.

This clonotype has ten or more counts. CDR3 residues: CSVLARAGNIYNEQFF. The CDR3 nucleotides read TGCAGCGTTTTAGCCCGGGCAGGGAACATCTACAATGAGCAGTTCTTC. This chain joins TRBV29-1 and TRBJ2-1, with TRBD1 as a possible D gene (5 bases). Germline V CDR1 and CDR2: SQVTM, ANQGSEA. V shed 5 bases and J shed 3 bases, with 20 bases lying between them. The CDR3 is 16 amino acids.

This clonotype has only a few counts. The chain joins TRBV20-1 to TRBJ2-3; 12 bases line up with TRBD2. Germline CDR1 is DFQATT and CDR2 is SNEGSKA (reference sequence). CDR3 size: 14 residues. V trimming: 6 bases; J trimming: 4 bases; junction bases outside the gene matches: 5. The CDR3 is CSAQTSGSPDTQYF. The CDR3 bases are TGCAGTGCGCAGACTAGCGGGAGCCCAGATACGCAGTATTTT.

The chain has TRBV9 and TRBJ2-7, with D perhaps matching TRBD2 (6 bases). The length of the CDR3 is 14 residues. Germline V gives CDR1 SGDLS, CDR2 YYNGEE. V was trimmed by 2 bases and J by 3 bases, leaving 12 bases between them. CDR3 loop: CASSVAGQNYEQYF. The CDR3 coding sequence is TGTGCCAGCAGCGTCGCGGGGCAGAACTACGAGCAGTACTTC.

The sample holds a few counts of this clonotype. This chain uses TRBV20-1 with TRBJ2-1, with no clear D. The germline V gene encodes CDR1 DFQATT and CDR2 SNEGSKA (reference sequence). Trimming stripped 5 bases from V and 10 bases from J, with 15 bases between. CDR3 length equals 12 residues. The CDR3 coding sequence is TGCAGTGCTCCATACCTGTCATACGAGCAGTTCTTC. The encoded protein is CSAPYLSYEQFF.

This clonotype was found a few times. The CDR3 reads CASSKTTGGYNSPLHF. As DNA, the CDR3 is TGTGCCAGTAGTAAGACGACAGGGGGCTATAATTCACCCCTCCACTTT. The chain combines TRBV19 with TRBJ1-6; 9 nucleotides match TRBD1. Trimming took 4 bases from V and 3 from J; bases not matched to a gene: 4. Germline V CDR1 and CDR2: LNHDA, SQIVND (reference sequence). The CDR3 covers 16 residues.

The chain employs TRBV12-3 or TRBV12-4 and TRBJ2-2, with 13 bases fitting TRBD2. The V gene end was trimmed by 10 bases and the J gene end by 6 bases; junction bases not matched to a gene: 5. The CDR3 spans 14 residues. CDR3 DNA: TGTGCCACCGCGGGACTAGCGGGACCCGGGGAGCTGTTTTTT. Protein: CATAGLAGPGELFF.

This clonotype was counted between two and nine times. The gene calls are TRBV15 and TRBJ1-2, with D perhaps matching TRBD1 (6 bases). The length of the CDR3 is 16 residues. The V end was cut by 0 bases, the J end by 1 base, with 12 bases between. The germline V gene has CDR1 LNHNV and CDR2 YYDKDF (reference sequence). The CDR3 region is CATSRDQYRDNYGYTF. DNA for the CDR3: TGTGCCACCAGCAGAGACCAATACAGGGATAACTATGGCTACACCTTC.

V gene TRBV28 combines with J gene TRBJ2-3; D perhaps matches TRBD1 (6 bases). This CDR3 is 14 amino acids long. Per the germline V gene, CDR1 is MDHEN and CDR2 is SYDVKM. V lost 2 bases and J 4 bases, leaving 10 bases between the germline ends. The CDR3 DNA reads TGTGCCAGCAGTTTAACAGGGAATGCAGATACGCAGTATTTT. Amino acid sequence: CASSLTGNADTQYF.